This TCR beta chain originates from a study of blood T cell repertoires in COVID-19. Whole-study context: T cells, B-cell-depleted T cells, or PBMCs supplied cDNA or gDNA.

Germline CDR1 reads MDHEN; CDR2 reads SYDVKM. The CDR3 length is 14 residues. V was trimmed by 7 bases and J by 5 bases, leaving 17 bases between them. Source study methods: Nucleated cell number was recorded as an estimate derived from reference gene primer amplification. Clones were sequenced by immunoSEQ multiplex PCR, and TCRdb holds only the in-frame ones, with some missing. D and trimming come from the DNA, and the V and J calls and clone size come from that table. The sample includes some 120,000 clones, roughly 69% of them seen just once. The sequencing input was peripheral blood. The V call is TRBV28, the J call TRBJ2-5; D is unclear. This sequence originates from a woman aged 70-85 years with acute or convalescent COVID-19. This chain's CDR3 is CASKAGLRWETQYF. CDR3 in DNA: TGTGCCAGCAAAGCAGGCCTCAGGTGGGAGACCCAGTACTTC.